This TCR beta chain was sequenced during a study of cytomegalovirus exposure and HLA in healthy donors. General study results and limits: Some segments of the V type, notably TRBV6-2 and TRBV6-3, were excluded as indistinguishable.

The PCR ran on 60 Vbeta and 13 Jbeta primers. Using immunoSEQ multiplex PCR, the repertoire was profiled, and TCRdb retains in-frame clones only, with some absent. The table records roughly 180,000 clones, 84% of them present only once. Concerning this clone: Its antigen is not known.

V gave up 2 bases and J gave up 6 bases; unmatched junction bases: 6. Per the germline V gene, CDR1 is SGHNT and CDR2 is YENEEA. This CDR3 is 15 amino acids long. Sample: PBMCs. V gene TRBV11-3 combines with J gene TRBJ2-7; 11 nucleotides align to TRBD1. The receptor was derived from a young man in good health and CMV-seronegative. The CDR3 DNA is TGTGCCAGCAGCTTATCCGGACAGGGGGCGCGCGAGCAGTACTTC. It encodes CASSLSGQGAREQYF.